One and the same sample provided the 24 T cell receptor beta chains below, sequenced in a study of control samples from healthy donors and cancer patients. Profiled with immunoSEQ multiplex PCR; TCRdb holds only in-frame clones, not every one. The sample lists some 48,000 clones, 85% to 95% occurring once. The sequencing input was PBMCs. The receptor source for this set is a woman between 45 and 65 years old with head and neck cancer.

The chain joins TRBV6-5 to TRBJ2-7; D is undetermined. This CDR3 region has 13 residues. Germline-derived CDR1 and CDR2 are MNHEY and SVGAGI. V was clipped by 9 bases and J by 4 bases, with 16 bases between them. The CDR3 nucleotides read TGTGCCAGTTCCGATTTGAGAGATTACGAGCAGTACTTC. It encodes CASSDLRDYEQYF.

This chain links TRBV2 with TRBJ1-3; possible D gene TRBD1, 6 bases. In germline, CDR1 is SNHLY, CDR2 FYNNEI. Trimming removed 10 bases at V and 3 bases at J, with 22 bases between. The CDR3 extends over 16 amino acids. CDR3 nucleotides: TGTGCCATCCCGGCCAGGGGCAGGGGAAATGGAAACACCATATATTTT. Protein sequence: CAIPARGRGNGNTIYF.

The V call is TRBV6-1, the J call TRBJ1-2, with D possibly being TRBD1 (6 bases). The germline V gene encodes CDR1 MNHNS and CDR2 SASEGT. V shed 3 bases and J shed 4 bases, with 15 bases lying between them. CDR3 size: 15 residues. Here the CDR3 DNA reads TGTGCCAGCAGTGACGTGGTGGACAGTCTCTATGGCTACACCTTC. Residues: CASSDVVDSLYGYTF.

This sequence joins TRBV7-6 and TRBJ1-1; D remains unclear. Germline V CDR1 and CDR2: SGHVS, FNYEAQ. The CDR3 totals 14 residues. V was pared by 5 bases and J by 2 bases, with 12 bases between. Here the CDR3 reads CASSPQRSNTEAFF. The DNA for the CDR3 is TGTGCCAGCAGCCCGCAGAGGTCTAACACTGAAGCTTTCTTT.

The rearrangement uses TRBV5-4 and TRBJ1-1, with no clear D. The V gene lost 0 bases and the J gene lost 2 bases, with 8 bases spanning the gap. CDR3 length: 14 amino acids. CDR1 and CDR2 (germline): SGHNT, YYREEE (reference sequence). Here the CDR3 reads CASSLVGPNTEAFF. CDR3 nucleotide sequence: TGTGCCAGCAGCTTGGTTGGACCCAACACTGAAGCTTTCTTT.

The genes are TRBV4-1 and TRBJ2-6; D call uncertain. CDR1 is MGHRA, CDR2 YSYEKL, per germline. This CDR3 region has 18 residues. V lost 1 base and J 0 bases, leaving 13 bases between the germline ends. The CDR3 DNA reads TGCGCCAGCAGCCAAGGGAAAGCAGGACCCTCTGGGGCCAACGTCCTGACTTTC. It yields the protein CASSQGKAGPSGANVLTF.

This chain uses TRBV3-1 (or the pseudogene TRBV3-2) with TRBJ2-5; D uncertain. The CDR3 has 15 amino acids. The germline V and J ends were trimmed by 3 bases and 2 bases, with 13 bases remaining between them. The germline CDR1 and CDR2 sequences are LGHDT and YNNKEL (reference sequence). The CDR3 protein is CASSHHSGGQETQYF. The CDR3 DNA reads TGTGCCAGCAGCCATCATTCGGGCGGACAAGAGACCCAGTACTTC.

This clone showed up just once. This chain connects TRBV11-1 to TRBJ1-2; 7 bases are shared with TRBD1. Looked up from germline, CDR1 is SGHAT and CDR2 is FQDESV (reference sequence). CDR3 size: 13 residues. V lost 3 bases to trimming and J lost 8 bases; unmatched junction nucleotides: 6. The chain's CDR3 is CASSFSGTEGYTF. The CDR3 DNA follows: TGTGCCAGCAGCTTTTCCGGGACAGAAGGCTACACCTTC.

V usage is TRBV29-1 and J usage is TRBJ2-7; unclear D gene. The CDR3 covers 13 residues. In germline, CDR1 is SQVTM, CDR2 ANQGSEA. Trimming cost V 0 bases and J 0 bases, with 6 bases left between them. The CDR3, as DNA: TGCAGCGTTGAAGATATGGCCTCCTACGAGCAGTACTTC. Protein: CSVEDMASYEQYF.

This chain's CDR3 is CSVEGQGVHEQFF. The DNA of the CDR3 is TGCAGCGTTGAGGGGCAGGGAGTCCATGAGCAGTTCTTC. The V gene is TRBV29-1, the J gene TRBJ2-1; D tentatively fits TRBD1 or TRBD2 (5 bases each). Per the germline V gene, CDR1 is SQVTM and CDR2 is ANQGSEA. The CDR3 consists of 13 residues. Trimming pared 3 bases from V and 8 bases from J, leaving 14 bases between.

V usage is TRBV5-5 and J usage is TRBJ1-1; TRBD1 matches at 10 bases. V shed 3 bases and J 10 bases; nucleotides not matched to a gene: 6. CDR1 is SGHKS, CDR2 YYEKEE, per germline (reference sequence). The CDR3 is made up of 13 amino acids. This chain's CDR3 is CASSSGQGMGAFF. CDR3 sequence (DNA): TGTGCCAGCAGCTCGGGACAGGGGATGGGAGCTTTCTTT.

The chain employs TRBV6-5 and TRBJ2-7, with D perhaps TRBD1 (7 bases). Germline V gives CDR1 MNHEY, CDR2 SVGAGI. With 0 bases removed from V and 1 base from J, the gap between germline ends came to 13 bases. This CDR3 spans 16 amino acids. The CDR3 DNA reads TGTGCCAGCAGTTACTCAGGCGGGACAGCGTCCTACGAGCAGTACTTC. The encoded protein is CASSYSGGTASYEQYF.

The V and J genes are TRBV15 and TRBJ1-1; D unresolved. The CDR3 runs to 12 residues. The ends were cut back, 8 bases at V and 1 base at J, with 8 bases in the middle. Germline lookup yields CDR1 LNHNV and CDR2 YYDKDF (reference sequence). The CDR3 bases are TGTGCCACCTCCTTGGGGAACACTGAAGCTTTCTTT. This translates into CATSLGNTEAFF.

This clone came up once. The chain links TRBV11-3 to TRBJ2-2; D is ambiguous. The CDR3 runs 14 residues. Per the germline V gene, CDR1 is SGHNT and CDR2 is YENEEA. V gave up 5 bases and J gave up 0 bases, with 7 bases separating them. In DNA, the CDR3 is TGTGCCAGCAGCCGCGACACGAACACCGGGGAGCTGTTTTTT. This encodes CASSRDTNTGELFF.

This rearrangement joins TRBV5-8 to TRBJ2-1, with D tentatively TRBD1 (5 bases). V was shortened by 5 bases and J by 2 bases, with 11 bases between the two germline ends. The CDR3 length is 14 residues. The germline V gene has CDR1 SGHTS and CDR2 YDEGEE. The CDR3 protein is CASRGRATYNEQFF. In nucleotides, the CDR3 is TGTGCCAGCAGGGGCAGGGCAACCTACAATGAGCAGTTCTTC.

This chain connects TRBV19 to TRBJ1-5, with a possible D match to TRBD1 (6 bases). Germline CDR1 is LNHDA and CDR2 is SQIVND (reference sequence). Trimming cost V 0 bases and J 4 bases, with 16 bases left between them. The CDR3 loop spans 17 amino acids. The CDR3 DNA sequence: TGTGCCAGTAGTATAGATCCGAGGGGGAGGCTGAATCAGCCCCAGCATTTT. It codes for CASSIDPRGRLNQPQHF.

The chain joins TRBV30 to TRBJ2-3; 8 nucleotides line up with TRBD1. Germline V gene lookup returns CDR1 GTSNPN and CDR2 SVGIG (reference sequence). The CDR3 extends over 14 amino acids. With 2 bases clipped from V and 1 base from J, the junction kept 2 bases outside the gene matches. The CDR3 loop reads CAWSLDRGTDTQYF. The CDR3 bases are TGTGCCTGGAGTTTGGACAGGGGCACAGATACGCAGTATTTT.

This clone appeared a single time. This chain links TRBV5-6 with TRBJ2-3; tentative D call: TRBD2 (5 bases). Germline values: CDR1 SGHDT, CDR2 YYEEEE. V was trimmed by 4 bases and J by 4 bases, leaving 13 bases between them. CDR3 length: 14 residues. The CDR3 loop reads CASSLPAEADTQYF. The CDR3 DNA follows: TGTGCCAGCAGCCTCCCGGCGGAGGCAGATACGCAGTATTTT.

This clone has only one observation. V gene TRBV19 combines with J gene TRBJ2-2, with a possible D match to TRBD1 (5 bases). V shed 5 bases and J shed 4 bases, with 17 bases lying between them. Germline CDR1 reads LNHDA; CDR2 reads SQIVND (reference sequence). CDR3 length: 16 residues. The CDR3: CASSQSSGYGTGELFF. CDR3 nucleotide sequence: TGTGCCAGTAGTCAATCCTCAGGGTATGGCACCGGGGAGCTGTTTTTT.

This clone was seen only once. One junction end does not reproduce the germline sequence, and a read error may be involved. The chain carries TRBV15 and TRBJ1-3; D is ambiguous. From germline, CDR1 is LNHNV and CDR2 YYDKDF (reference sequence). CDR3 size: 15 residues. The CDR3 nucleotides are TGTGCCACCAGCAGAGATCGAGGATCTGAAAACACCATATATTTT. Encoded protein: CATSRDRGSENTIYF. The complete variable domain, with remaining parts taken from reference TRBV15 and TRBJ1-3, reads DAMVIQNPRYQVTQFGKPVTLSCSQTLNHNVMYWYQQKSSQAPKLLFHYYDKDFNNEADTPDNFQSRRPNTSFCFLDIRSPGLGDTAMYLCATSRDRGSENTIYFGEGSWLTVV.

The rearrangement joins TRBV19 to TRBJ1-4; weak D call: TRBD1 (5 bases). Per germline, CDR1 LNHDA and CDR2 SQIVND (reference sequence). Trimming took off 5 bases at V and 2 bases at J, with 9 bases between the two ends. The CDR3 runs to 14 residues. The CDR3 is CASSFWGTNEKLFF. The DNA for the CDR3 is TGTGCCAGTAGTTTCTGGGGGACTAATGAAAAACTGTTTTTT.

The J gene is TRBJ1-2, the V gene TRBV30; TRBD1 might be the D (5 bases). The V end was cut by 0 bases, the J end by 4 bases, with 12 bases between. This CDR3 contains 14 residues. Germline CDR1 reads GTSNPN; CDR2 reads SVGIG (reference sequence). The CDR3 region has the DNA TGTGCCTGGAGTGTAAAAGGGGCGTCCTATGGCTACACCTTC. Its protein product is CAWSVKGASYGYTF.

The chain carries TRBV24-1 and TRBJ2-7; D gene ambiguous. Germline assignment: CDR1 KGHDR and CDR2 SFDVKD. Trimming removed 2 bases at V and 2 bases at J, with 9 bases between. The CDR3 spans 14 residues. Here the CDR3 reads CATSDSAYTYEQYF. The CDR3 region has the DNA TGTGCCACCAGTGATTCAGCTTATACCTACGAGCAGTACTTC.

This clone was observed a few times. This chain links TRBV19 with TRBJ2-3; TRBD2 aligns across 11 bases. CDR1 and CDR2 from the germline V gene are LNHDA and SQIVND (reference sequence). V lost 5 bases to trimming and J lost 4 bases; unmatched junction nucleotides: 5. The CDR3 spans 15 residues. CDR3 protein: CASSVIAGGADTQYF. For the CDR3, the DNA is TGTGCCAGTAGTGTAATAGCGGGGGGGGCAGATACGCAGTATTTT.